Listed here are 26 T cell receptor beta chains from one sample, sequenced in a study of PD-L1 blockade in urothelial cancer. Time point denoted: pretreatment peripheral blood. The assay was immunoSEQ multiplex PCR, and TCRdb's table has in-frame clones only and misses some. The table includes 85,000 to 90,000 clones, 80% to 90% detected once. The material was PBMCs, obtained around atezolizumab (anti-PD-L1) treatment. These receptor sequences come from a woman aged 80 or over with urothelial cancer.

J is TRBJ2-5 and V is TRBV6-5; D may be TRBD2 (6 bases). The V gene lost 2 bases and the J gene lost 6 bases, with 16 bases spanning the gap. The germline CDR1 and CDR2 sequences are MNHEY and SVGAGI. This CDR3 region has 15 residues. CDR3 nucleotide sequence: TGTGCCAGCAGTTACGGCCCGGTGGCGGGGAAGACCCAGTACTTC. Its protein product is CASSYGPVAGKTQYF.

This clone was seen a single time. The genes are TRBV6-5 and TRBJ2-3, with TRBD2 identical over 7 bases. In germline, CDR1 is MNHEY, CDR2 SVGAGI. The J segment lost 2 bases and the V segment lost 6 bases, leaving 8 bases of the junction unmatched. CDR3 length equals 15 residues. CDR3 sequence (DNA): TGTGCCAGCAGGGAACTTAGCGGGTACACAGATACGCAGTATTTT. This gives the protein CASRELSGYTDTQYF.

This clone was seen just once. V and J are TRBV7-9 and TRBJ2-5; 7 bases align to TRBD2. Germline V gene lookup returns CDR1 SEHNR and CDR2 FQNEAQ (reference sequence). The CDR3 has 17 amino acids. The J segment lost 3 bases and the V segment lost 5 bases, leaving 15 bases of the junction unmatched. The CDR3 nucleotides read TGTGCCAGCAGCCGAAATCCACCAGCGGGGATAAAAGAGACCCAGTACTTC. Translating it yields CASSRNPPAGIKETQYF.

CDR3 bases: TGTGCCAGCTCAATGGGGCCTAATGAAAAACTGTTTTTT. Translating gives CASSMGPNEKLFF. The rearrangement joins TRBV9 to TRBJ1-4; possible D gene TRBD1, 5 bases. V gave up 7 bases and J gave up 3 bases, with 10 bases separating them. The V gene's germline CDR1 is SGDLS and CDR2 YYNGEE. This CDR3 spans 13 amino acids.

The genes are TRBV6-6 and TRBJ2-5; D might be TRBD2 (5 bases). The CDR3 totals 15 residues. Trimming removed 3 bases at V and 5 bases at J, with 16 bases between. Germline V gene sequence: CDR1 MNHNY, CDR2 SVGAGI (reference sequence). The CDR3, as DNA: TGTGCCAGCAGTTATGCGAGCGGCAGATGGGAGACCCAGTACTTC. The encoded protein is CASSYASGRWETQYF.

The gene calls are TRBV5-1 and TRBJ1-1, with TRBD1 matching 9 bases. CDR3 length: 15 amino acids. Germline V lookup: CDR1 SGHRS, CDR2 YFSETQ. Trimming took 3 bases from V and 2 from J; bases not matched to a gene: 5. The CDR3 protein is CASSYPGQGNTEAFF. In nucleotides, the CDR3 is TGCGCCAGCAGCTACCCGGGACAGGGTAACACTGAAGCTTTCTTT.

The chain carries TRBV6-1 and TRBJ1-5; D remains unclear. Germline-derived CDR1 and CDR2 are MNHNS and SASEGT. Trimming removed 2 bases at V and 5 bases at J, with 16 bases between. CDR3 length: 16 residues. DNA of the CDR3: TGTGCCAGCAGTGAATGGAGAGGGCGGGCGTATCAGCCCCAGCATTTT. It translates to CASSEWRGRAYQPQHF.

This sequence joins TRBV5-4 and TRBJ2-3, with 9 positions matching TRBD1. The germline V gene has CDR1 SGHNT and CDR2 YYREEE (reference sequence). This CDR3 has 13 residues. The trim removed 5 bases at V and 5 bases at J, leaving 3 bases unmatched. The CDR3 DNA sequence: TGTGCCAGCAGTCGACAGGGGGGAGATACGCAGTATTTT. This encodes CASSRQGGDTQYF.

J is TRBJ2-5 and V is TRBV20-1; D is uncertain. CDR3 length: 11 amino acids. Germline CDR1 DFQATT, CDR2 SNEGSKA (reference sequence). The V end was cut by 6 bases, the J end by 5 bases, with 10 bases between. The CDR3: CSATVTETQYF. The CDR3 DNA reads as TGCAGTGCCACAGTCACGGAGACCCAGTACTTC.

The chain couples TRBV27 to TRBJ2-7; possible D gene TRBD1, 5 bases. Trimming took 6 bases from V and 0 from J, leaving 18 bases between them. Germline values: CDR1 MNHEY, CDR2 SMNVEV (reference sequence). This CDR3 is built from 16 residues. The CDR3 nucleotides read TGTGCCAGCAGCTTGGACACCTCCGCACTCTCCTACGAGCAGTACTTC. Its translation: CASSLDTSALSYEQYF.

The chain employs TRBV18 and TRBJ1-2, with D perhaps TRBD1 (6 bases). V was clipped by 3 bases and J by 4 bases, with 15 bases between them. Per germline, CDR1 KGHSH and CDR2 LQKENI. The CDR3 contains 15 residues. The CDR3 loop is CASSPSGGEGYGYTF. CDR3 DNA: TGTGCCAGCTCACCTTCGGGGGGCGAAGGCTATGGCTACACCTTC.

The chain couples TRBV5-1 to TRBJ1-4, with D unresolved. CDR3 size: 16 residues. Germline CDR1 and CDR2: SGHRS and YFSETQ. Trimming stripped 0 bases from V and 0 bases from J, with 9 bases between. The CDR3 nucleotides are TGCGCCAGCAGCTTGGGAACAGAATCAACTAATGAAAAACTGTTTTTT. This sequence encodes CASSLGTESTNEKLFF.

V is TRBV5-4 and J is TRBJ2-7, with 11 nucleotides matching TRBD2. V was clipped by 0 bases and J by 0 bases; unmatched bases: 2. Germline assignment: CDR1 SGHNT and CDR2 YYREEE (reference sequence). This CDR3 contains 16 residues. CDR3 protein: CASSLGGTSGSYEQYF. The CDR3 coding sequence is TGTGCCAGCAGCTTGGGGGGGACTAGCGGCTCCTACGAGCAGTACTTC.

The V call is TRBV5-1, the J call TRBJ2-1; unclear D gene. The ends were cut back, 4 bases at V and 3 bases at J, with 11 bases in the middle. The CDR3 has 14 amino acids. Germline loops: CDR1 SGHRS, CDR2 YFSETQ. In nucleotides, the CDR3 is TGCGCCAGCAGCCTAGGTTTTATCTACAATGAGCAGTTCTTC. Encoded protein: CASSLGFIYNEQFF.

The rearrangement joins TRBV2 to TRBJ1-5; D is undetermined. Germline assignment: CDR1 SNHLY and CDR2 FYNNEI. This CDR3 has 13 amino acids. Deletions cut 7 bases from V and 4 bases from J, with 11 bases between. The CDR3, as DNA: TGTGCCAGCAAACCCGCGGGAAATCAGCCCCAGCATTTT. This codes for CASKPAGNQPQHF. Full variable domain (rest looked up from reference TRBV2 and TRBJ1-5): EPEVTQTPSHQVTQMGQEVILRCVPISNHLYFYWYRQILGQKVEFLVSFYNNEISEKSEIFDDQFSVERPDGSNFTLKIRSTKLEDSAMYFCASKPAGNQPQHFGDGTRLSIL.

The rearrangement links TRBV29-1 to TRBJ2-3; 8 bases line up with TRBD2. J lost 0 bases, V lost 5 bases, and 10 bases had no gene match. From germline, CDR1 is SQVTM and CDR2 ANQGSEA. The CDR3 length is 16 residues. The CDR3 reads CSVILLADRSTDTQYF. CDR3 nucleotide sequence: TGCAGCGTTATACTACTAGCGGACAGAAGCACAGATACGCAGTATTTT.

The chain carries TRBV19 and TRBJ1-1; no clear D. Germline V gene lookup returns CDR1 LNHDA and CDR2 SQIVND (reference sequence). The CDR3 totals 14 residues. The V and J ends lost 7 bases and 1 base respectively, with 13 bases between them. In DNA, the CDR3 is TGTGCCAGTACGACACTTGAAGAGAACACTGAAGCTTTCTTT. It specifies CASTTLEENTEAFF. Drawing the rest from reference TRBV19 and TRBJ1-1, the complete variable domain is DGGITQSPKYLFRKEGQNVTLSCEQNLNHDAMYWYRQDPGQGLRLIYYSQIVNDFQKGDIAEGYSVSREKKESFPLTVTSAQKNPTAFYLCASTTLEENTEAFFGQGTRLTVV.

The gene calls are TRBV19 and TRBJ2-5, with TRBD1 matching over 8 bases. The CDR3 is 16 amino acids. CDR1 is LNHDA, CDR2 SQIVND, per germline (reference sequence). The ends lost 3 bases at V and 4 bases at J; junction bases unmatched: 10. CDR3: CASSIPRGQGRETQYF. The CDR3 DNA reads TGTGCCAGTAGTATTCCGAGAGGACAGGGCCGAGAGACCCAGTACTTC.

The chain links TRBV27 to TRBJ2-1, with 8 bases aligning to TRBD1. Trimming cost V 6 bases and J 3 bases; bases outside gene matches: 4. The CDR3 length is 14 residues. CDR1 MNHEY and CDR2 SMNVEV come from the germline V gene (reference sequence). In DNA, the CDR3 is TGTGCCAGCAGCCCCGGGACAGGCTACAATGAGCAGTTCTTC. Residues: CASSPGTGYNEQFF.

The chain couples TRBV7-6 to TRBJ2-3; 13 nucleotides line up with TRBD2. J gave up 6 bases and V 1 base, and 13 bases lay outside the gene matches. Germline V gene sequence: CDR1 SGHVS, CDR2 FNYEAQ. This CDR3 comprises 19 residues. This CDR3 reads CASSLGTSGSRGTVDTQYF. CDR3 nucleotides: TGTGCCAGCAGCTTAGGGACTAGCGGGAGCCGAGGCACAGTCGATACGCAGTATTTT.

This chain links TRBV28 with TRBJ2-5; D might be TRBD2 (7 bases). CDR3 size: 14 residues. In germline, CDR1 is MDHEN, CDR2 SYDVKM. V was trimmed by 3 bases and J by 1 base, leaving 9 bases between them. CDR3 amino acids: CASSLAGAQETQYF. DNA for the CDR3: TGTGCCAGCAGTTTGGCGGGGGCCCAAGAGACCCAGTACTTC.

The chain combines TRBV5-1 with TRBJ2-5; D is unclear. The V end was cut by 1 base, the J end by 0 bases, with 10 bases between. CDR3 length: 15 amino acids. CDR1 and CDR2 from the germline V gene are SGHRS and YFSETQ. CDR3 nucleotides: TGCGCCAGCAGCTTGTACCCAGGAAACCAAGAGACCCAGTACTTC. Its translation: CASSLYPGNQETQYF.

The chain employs TRBV7-9 and TRBJ1-4, with D tentatively TRBD1 (5 bases). Germline CDR1 is SEHNR and CDR2 is FQNEAQ (reference sequence). The CDR3 loop spans 15 amino acids. V lost 5 bases and J 8 bases, leaving 18 bases between the germline ends. The chain's CDR3 is CASSAISWGDEKLFF. The CDR3 DNA sequence: TGTGCCAGCAGCGCCATTAGTTGGGGGGACGAAAAACTGTTTTTT.

V usage is TRBV18 and J usage is TRBJ2-1, with D maybe TRBD2 (6 bases). The V and J ends lost 3 bases and 9 bases respectively, with 18 bases between them. CDR1 and CDR2 (germline): KGHSH, LQKENI. CDR3 length: 15 residues. CDR3 sequence (DNA): TGTGCCAGCTCACCCCAAACTAGAATCGGGGGTGAGCAGTTCTTC. This gives the protein CASSPQTRIGGEQFF.

The J gene is TRBJ2-3, the V gene TRBV27, with 7 nucleotides matching TRBD2. CDR3 size: 15 residues. The trim removed 4 bases at V and 4 bases at J, leaving 8 bases unmatched. From germline, CDR1 is MNHEY and CDR2 SMNVEV (reference sequence). The CDR3 region is CASSSGLVQADTQYF. DNA of the CDR3: TGTGCCAGCAGTTCAGGACTAGTTCAGGCAGATACGCAGTATTTT.

The chain carries TRBV2 and TRBJ1-3; the match to TRBD1 covers 11 bases. Germline V CDR1 and CDR2: SNHLY, FYNNEI. CDR3 length: 16 amino acids. Losses at the gene ends were 4 bases for V and 1 base for J; bases not matched to a gene: 3. The CDR3: CASSAGQGVSGNTIYF. CDR3 bases: TGTGCCAGCAGTGCGGGACAGGGGGTATCTGGAAACACCATATATTTT.